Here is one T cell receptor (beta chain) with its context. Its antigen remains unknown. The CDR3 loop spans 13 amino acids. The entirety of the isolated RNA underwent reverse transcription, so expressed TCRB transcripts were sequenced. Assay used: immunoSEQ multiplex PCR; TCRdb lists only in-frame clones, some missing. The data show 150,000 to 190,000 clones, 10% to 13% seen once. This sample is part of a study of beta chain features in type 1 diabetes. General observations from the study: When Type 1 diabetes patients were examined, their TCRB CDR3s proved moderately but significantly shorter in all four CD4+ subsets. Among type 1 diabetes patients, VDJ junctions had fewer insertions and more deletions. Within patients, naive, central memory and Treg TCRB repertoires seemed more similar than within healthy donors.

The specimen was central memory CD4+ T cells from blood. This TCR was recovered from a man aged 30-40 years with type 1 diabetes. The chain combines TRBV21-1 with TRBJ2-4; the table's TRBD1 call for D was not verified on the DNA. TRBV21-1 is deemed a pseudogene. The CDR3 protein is CASISTGSDIQYF. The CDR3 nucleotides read TGTGCCAGCATCTCGACAGGGAGTGACATTCAGTACTTC.